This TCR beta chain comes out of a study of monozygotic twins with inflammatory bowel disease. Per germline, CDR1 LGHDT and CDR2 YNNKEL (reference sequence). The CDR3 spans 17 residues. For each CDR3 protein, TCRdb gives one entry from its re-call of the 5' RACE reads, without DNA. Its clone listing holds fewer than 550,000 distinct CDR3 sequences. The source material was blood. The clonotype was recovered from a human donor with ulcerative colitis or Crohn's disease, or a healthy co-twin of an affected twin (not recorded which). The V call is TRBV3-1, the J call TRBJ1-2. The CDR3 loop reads CASSPQRGGSPTGGYTF.